This T cell receptor (beta chain) came from a study of T cells in Graves' hyperthyroidism and ophthalmopathy. This CDR3 has 17 residues. After removal of 3 bases from V and 2 bases from J, the junction contained 8 bases not matched to a gene. CDR1 and CDR2 from the germline V gene are SGHAT and FQNNGV. Blood from later-ophthalmopathy patients was taken at first hyperthyroidism diagnosis. Many counts were recorded for this clonotype. Researchers amplified the TCR beta CDR3 regions from RNA transcripts. RT-PCR in the first round (using the HTBI primer set) targeted the TCR CDR3. TCRdb reanalysed the multiplex PCR reads using MiXCR and keeps one entry per CDR3 protein. The sample records approximately 720,000 distinct CDR3 sequences, roughly a sixth being singletons.

Specimen: blood. The genes are TRBV11-2 and TRBJ2-3; 10 bases agree with TRBD2. The source is a woman aged 50 to 60 with Graves' hyperthyroidism that later progressed to Graves' ophthalmopathy. For the CDR3, the DNA is TGTGCCAGCAGCTTCTCGCGGACTAGCGGACACACAGATACGCAGTATTTT. Translating it yields CASSFSRTSGHTDTQYF.